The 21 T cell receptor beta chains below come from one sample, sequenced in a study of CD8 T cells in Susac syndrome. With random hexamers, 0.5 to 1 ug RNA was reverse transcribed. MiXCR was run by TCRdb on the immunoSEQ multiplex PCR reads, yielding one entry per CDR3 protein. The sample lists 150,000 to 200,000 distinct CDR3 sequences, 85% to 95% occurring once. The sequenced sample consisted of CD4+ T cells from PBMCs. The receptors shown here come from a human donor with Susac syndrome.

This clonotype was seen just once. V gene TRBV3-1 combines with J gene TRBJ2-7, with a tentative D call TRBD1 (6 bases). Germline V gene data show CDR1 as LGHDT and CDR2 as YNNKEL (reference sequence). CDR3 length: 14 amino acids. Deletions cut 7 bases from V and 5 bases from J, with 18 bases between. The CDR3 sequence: CASTQGQGSDEQYF. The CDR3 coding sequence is TGTGCCAGCACTCAGGGGCAGGGGAGCGACGAGCAGTACTTC.

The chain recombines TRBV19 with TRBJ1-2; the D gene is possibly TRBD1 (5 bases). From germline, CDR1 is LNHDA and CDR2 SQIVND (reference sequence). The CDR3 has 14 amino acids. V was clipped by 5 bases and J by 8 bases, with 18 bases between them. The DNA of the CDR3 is TGTGCCAGTAGTTCCGACAGAGCCCTTTCAGGCTACACCTTC. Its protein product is CASSSDRALSGYTF.

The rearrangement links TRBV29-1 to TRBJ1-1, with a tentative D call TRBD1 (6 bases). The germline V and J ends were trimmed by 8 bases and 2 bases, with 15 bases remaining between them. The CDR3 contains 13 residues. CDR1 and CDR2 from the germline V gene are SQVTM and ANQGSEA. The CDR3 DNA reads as TGCAGCAGTATCAGGGGCCTAAACACTGAAGCTTTCTTT. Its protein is CSSIRGLNTEAFF.

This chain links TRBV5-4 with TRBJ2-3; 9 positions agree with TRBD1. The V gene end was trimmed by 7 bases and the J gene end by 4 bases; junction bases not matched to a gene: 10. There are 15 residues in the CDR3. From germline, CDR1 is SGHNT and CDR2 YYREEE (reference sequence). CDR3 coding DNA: TGTGCCAGCTCGAGGGGGGGACAGGGTTCAGATACGCAGTATTTT. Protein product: CASSRGGQGSDTQYF.

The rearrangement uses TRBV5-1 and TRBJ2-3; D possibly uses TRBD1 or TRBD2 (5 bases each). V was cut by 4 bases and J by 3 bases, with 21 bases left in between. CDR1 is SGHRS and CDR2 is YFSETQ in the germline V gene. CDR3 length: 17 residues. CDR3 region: CASSVPHLGARTDTQYF. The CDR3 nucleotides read TGCGCCAGCAGCGTGCCGCACCTCGGGGCCCGGACAGATACGCAGTATTTT.

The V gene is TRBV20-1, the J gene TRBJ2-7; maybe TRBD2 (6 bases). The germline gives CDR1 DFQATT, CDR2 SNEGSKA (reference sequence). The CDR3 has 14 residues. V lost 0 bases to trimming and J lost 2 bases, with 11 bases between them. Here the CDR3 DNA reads TGCAGTGCTAGAGACCGCGGGAATCCCTACGAGCAGTACTTC. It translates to CSARDRGNPYEQYF.

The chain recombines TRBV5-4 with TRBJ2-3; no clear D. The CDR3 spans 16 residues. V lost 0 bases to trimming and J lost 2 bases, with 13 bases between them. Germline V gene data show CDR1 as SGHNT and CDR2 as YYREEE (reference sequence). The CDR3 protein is CASSLGSRFITDTQYF. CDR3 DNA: TGTGCCAGCAGCTTGGGGTCACGTTTTATCACAGATACGCAGTATTTT.

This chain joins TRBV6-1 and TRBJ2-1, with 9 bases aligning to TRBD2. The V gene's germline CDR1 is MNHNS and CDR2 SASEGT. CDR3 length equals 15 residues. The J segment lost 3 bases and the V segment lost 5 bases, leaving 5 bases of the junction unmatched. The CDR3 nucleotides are TGTGCCAGCAGTTATGTTAGCGGGAGCTACAATGAGCAGTTCTTC. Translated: CASSYVSGSYNEQFF.

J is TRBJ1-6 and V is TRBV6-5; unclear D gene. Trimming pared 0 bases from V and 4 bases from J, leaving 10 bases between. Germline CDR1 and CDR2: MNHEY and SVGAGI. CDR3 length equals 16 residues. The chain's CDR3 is CASSYSSATYNSPLHF. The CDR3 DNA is TGTGCCAGCAGTTACTCGTCGGCCACATATAATTCACCCCTCCACTTT.

The CDR3 loop reads CASTTGASGELEQFF. DNA for the CDR3: TGTGCCAGCACCACCGGGGCTAGCGGGGAACTCGAGCAGTTCTTC. The V and J genes are TRBV9 and TRBJ2-1; 9 nucleotides align to TRBD2. Germline CDR1 SGDLS, CDR2 YYNGEE. CDR3 size: 15 residues. V shed 6 bases and J 10 bases; nucleotides not matched to a gene: 14.

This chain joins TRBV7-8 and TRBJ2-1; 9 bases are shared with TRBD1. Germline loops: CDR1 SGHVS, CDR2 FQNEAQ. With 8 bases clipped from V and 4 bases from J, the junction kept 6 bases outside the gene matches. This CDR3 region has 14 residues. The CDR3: CASWRTGDYNEQFF. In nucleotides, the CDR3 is TGTGCCAGCTGGAGGACAGGGGATTACAATGAGCAGTTCTTC.

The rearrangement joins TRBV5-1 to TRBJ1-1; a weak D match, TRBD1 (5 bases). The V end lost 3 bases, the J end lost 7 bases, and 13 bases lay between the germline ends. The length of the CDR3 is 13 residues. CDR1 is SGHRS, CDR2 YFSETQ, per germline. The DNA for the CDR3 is TGCGCCAGCAGCTCCTCCCTTGACAGTGAAGCTTTCTTT. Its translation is CASSSSLDSEAFF.

CDR3 bases: TGTGCCAGCAGGGTCCCCCCGGGACTAGCGGGGGGCCATGAGCAGTTCTTC. This gives the protein CASRVPPGLAGGHEQFF. J is TRBJ2-1 and V is TRBV2; 15 bases line up with TRBD2. Per germline, CDR1 SNHLY and CDR2 FYNNEI. V shed 6 bases and J 8 bases; nucleotides not matched to a gene: 11. The CDR3 has 17 residues.

CDR3 protein: CASSQEGQGYNEQFF. The DNA of the CDR3 is TGCGCCAGCAGCCAAGAGGGACAGGGGTACAATGAGCAGTTCTTC. The chain links TRBV4-3 to TRBJ2-1; 10 positions match TRBD1. The junction had 0 bases not matched to a gene; V was cut back by 0 bases and J by 4 bases. Germline lookup yields CDR1 LGHNA and CDR2 YSLEER. CDR3 length: 15 amino acids.

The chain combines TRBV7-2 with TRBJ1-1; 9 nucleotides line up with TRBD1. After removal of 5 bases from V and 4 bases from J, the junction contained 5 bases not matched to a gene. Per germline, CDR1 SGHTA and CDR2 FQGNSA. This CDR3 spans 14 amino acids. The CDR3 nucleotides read TGTGCCAGCAGCCCCGGACAGGGGCCCACTGAAGCTTTCTTT. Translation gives CASSPGQGPTEAFF.

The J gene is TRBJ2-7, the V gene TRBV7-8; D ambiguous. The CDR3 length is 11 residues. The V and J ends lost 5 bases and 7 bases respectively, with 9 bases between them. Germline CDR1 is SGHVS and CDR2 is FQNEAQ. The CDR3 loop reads CASSPSWEQYF. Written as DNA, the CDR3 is TGTGCCAGCAGCCCATCCTGGGAGCAGTACTTC.

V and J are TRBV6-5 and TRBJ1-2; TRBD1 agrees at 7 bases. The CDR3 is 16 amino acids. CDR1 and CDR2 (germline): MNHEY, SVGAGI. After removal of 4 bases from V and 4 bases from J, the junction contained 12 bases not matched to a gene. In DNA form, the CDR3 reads TGTGCCAGCAGTTCCATAACGACAGGGTTCTTCTATGGCTACACCTTC. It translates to CASSSITTGFFYGYTF.

CDR3 in amino acids: CASSPLADVNSPLHF. CDR3 coding DNA: TGTGCCAGCTCACCACTGGCCGATGTTAATTCACCCCTCCACTTT. The chain joins TRBV18 to TRBJ1-6, with D unclear. From germline, CDR1 is KGHSH and CDR2 LQKENI. The V end lost 1 base, the J end lost 6 bases, and 10 bases lay between the germline ends. The CDR3 consists of 15 residues. Supplemented by reference TRBV18 and TRBJ1-6, the full variable domain reads NAGVMQNPRHLVRRRGQEARLRCSPMKGHSHVYWYRQLPEEGLKFMVYLQKENIIDESGMPKERFSAEFPKEGPSILRIQQVVRGDSAAYFCASSPLADVNSPLHFGNGTRLTVT.

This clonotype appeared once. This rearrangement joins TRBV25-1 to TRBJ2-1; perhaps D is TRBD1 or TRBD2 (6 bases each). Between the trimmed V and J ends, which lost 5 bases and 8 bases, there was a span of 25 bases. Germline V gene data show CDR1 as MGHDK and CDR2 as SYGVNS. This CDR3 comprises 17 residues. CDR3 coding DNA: TGTGCCAGCAGTCCATCGTCCCCCAGGGGAGGAGGCGATGAGCAGTTCTTC. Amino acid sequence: CASSPSSPRGGGDEQFF.

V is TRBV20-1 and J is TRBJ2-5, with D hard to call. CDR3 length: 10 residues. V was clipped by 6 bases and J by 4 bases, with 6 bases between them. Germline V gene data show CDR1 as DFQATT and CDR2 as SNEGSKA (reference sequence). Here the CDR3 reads CSAYRETQYF. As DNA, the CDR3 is TGCAGTGCCTATCGAGAGACCCAGTACTTC.

The CDR3 sequence is CASSYSGDSSYEQYF. In nucleotides, the CDR3 is TGTGCCAGCAGTTACTCTGGCGACAGCTCCTACGAGCAGTACTTC. This sequence joins TRBV6-5 and TRBJ2-7, with D maybe TRBD1 (5 bases). With 0 bases removed from V and 0 bases from J, the gap between germline ends came to 9 bases. From germline, CDR1 is MNHEY and CDR2 SVGAGI. The CDR3 sequence is 15 residues long.